The 23 T cell receptor beta chains reported below all come from one sample, sequenced in a study of blood T cell repertoires in COVID-19. TCRdb's copy holds only in-frame clones and misses some; the assay was immunoSEQ multiplex PCR. The sample contains around 250,000 clones, approximately 84% of which appear only once. The specimen was peripheral blood. All receptors derive from a woman over 75 with acute or convalescent COVID-19.

The rearrangement joins TRBV19 to TRBJ1-2; 7 positions agree with TRBD1. Germline V gene data show CDR1 as LNHDA and CDR2 as SQIVND (reference sequence). J lost 8 bases, V lost 3 bases, and 15 bases had no gene match. The CDR3 covers 16 residues. The CDR3 sequence is CASSMRDSGQAMGYTF. The CDR3 bases are TGTGCCAGTAGTATGAGGGACAGCGGACAGGCTATGGGCTACACCTTC. Filled out from reference TRBV19 and TRBJ1-2, the complete variable domain reads DGGITQSPKYLFRKEGQNVTLSCEQNLNHDAMYWYRQDPGQGLRLIYYSQIVNDFQKGDIAEGYSVSREKKESFPLTVTSAQKNPTAFYLCASSMRDSGQAMGYTFGSGTRLTVV.

V gene TRBV10-3 combines with J gene TRBJ2-7, with TRBD1 matching over 7 bases. J gave up 3 bases and V 10 bases, and 6 bases lay outside the gene matches. The length of the CDR3 is 12 residues. From germline, CDR1 is ENHRY and CDR2 SYGVKD. The CDR3 DNA follows: TGTGCCACCGGACAGGAAAACTACGAGCAGTACTTC. Protein: CATGQENYEQYF.

Worth noting for this clone: The germline gene is not matched at one end of the junction; a read error may be the cause. CDR3 loop: CAGSWRENYEQYF. CDR3 sequence (DNA): TGTGCCGGGAGCTGGCGGGAGAACTACGAGCAGTACTTC. V and J are TRBV30 and TRBJ2-7, with 7 nucleotides matching TRBD2. The CDR3 has 13 amino acids. The V gene's germline CDR1 is GTSNPN and CDR2 SVGIG (reference sequence).

DNA of the CDR3: TGTGCCAGCAGTTGGTCGGGAAACACAGATACGCAGTATTTT. Its protein is CASSWSGNTDTQYF. The chain combines TRBV6-2 or TRBV6-3 with TRBJ2-3; TRBD2 is a possible D gene (5 bases). This CDR3 region has 14 residues. Per the germline V gene, CDR1 is MNHEY and CDR2 is SVGEGT. The V end was cut by 4 bases, the J end by 2 bases, with 10 bases between.

The gene calls are TRBV7-2 and TRBJ1-3; D possibly corresponds to TRBD1 (5 bases). CDR1 SGHTA and CDR2 FQGNSA come from the germline V gene. The V end was cut by 1 base, the J end by 4 bases, with 14 bases between. The CDR3 has 16 amino acids. In nucleotides, the CDR3 is TGTGCCAGCAGCTTAGTGCAGGGATATTCAGGAAACACCATATATTTT. It is translated as CASSLVQGYSGNTIYF.

V and J are TRBV2 and TRBJ2-1, with 10 bases fitting TRBD2. In germline, CDR1 is SNHLY, CDR2 FYNNEI. Unmatched junction bases numbered 7, after V lost 5 bases and J lost 9 bases. The CDR3 is made up of 14 amino acids. The CDR3 region has the DNA TGTGCCAGCAGTTCCGGGACTAGCGTTAGTGAGCAGTTCTTC. Protein product: CASSSGTSVSEQFF.

The rearrangement uses TRBV4-2 and TRBJ1-3; tentative D call: TRBD1 (5 bases). The CDR3 is 17 residues long. Trimming removed 1 base from V and 5 bases from J, with 18 bases in between. Germline V lookup: CDR1 LGHNA, CDR2 YNFKEQ. CDR3 nucleotides: TGTGCCAGCAGCCAAGTTAGCCGGGACTTCGGCAGAAACACCATATATTTT. Its protein is CASSQVSRDFGRNTIYF.

The V call is TRBV5-1, the J call TRBJ2-1; weak D call: TRBD1 (5 bases). The germline V gene encodes CDR1 SGHRS and CDR2 YFSETQ. The CDR3 contains 14 residues. Trimming took 0 bases from V and 9 from J, leaving 13 bases between them. The CDR3 bases are TGCGCCAGCAGCTTGGTACAGGAAGCAGGTGAGCAGTTCTTC. It translates to CASSLVQEAGEQFF.

The chain is built from TRBV6-6 and TRBJ1-2, with D possibly TRBD1 on 5 matching bases. The CDR3 length is 15 residues. Germline V gene lookup returns CDR1 MNHNY and CDR2 SVGAGI (reference sequence). V lost 2 bases to trimming and J lost 7 bases, with 17 bases between them. CDR3 nucleotide sequence: TGTGCCAGCAGTTACGGAAGGGGAGAGGGAGGTGGCTACACCTTC. Translating it yields CASSYGRGEGGGYTF.

V is TRBV11-2 and J is TRBJ2-1, with TRBD1 matching over 9 bases. V gave up 5 bases and J gave up 2 bases; unmatched junction bases: 7. This CDR3 has 16 residues. Germline CDR1 is SGHAT and CDR2 is FQNNGV. CDR3 sequence reads: CASSVTGGPTYNEQFF. CDR3 sequence (DNA): TGTGCCAGCAGCGTTACAGGGGGCCCGACCTACAATGAGCAGTTCTTC.

The V and J genes are TRBV27 and TRBJ1-5, with D possibly being TRBD1 (5 bases). This CDR3 contains 14 residues. Germline-derived CDR1 and CDR2 are MNHEY and SMNVEV (reference sequence). V gave up 3 bases and J gave up 3 bases, with 9 bases separating them. The CDR3 sequence is CASSLRGPNQPQHF. The DNA of the CDR3 is TGTGCCAGCAGTTTGCGGGGACCCAATCAGCCCCAGCATTTT.

As regards this clone: Other DNA sequences in this sample translate to the same CDR3. The chain is built from TRBV18 and TRBJ1-1, with a tentative D call TRBD1 (5 bases). The V and J ends lost 5 bases and 1 base respectively, with 8 bases between them. CDR3 size: 13 residues. The germline CDR1 and CDR2 sequences are KGHSH and LQKENI. CDR3 bases: TGTGCCAGCTCATCTGACAGGAACACTGAAGCTTTCTTT. Translation gives CASSSDRNTEAFF. The complete variable domain, with remaining parts taken from reference TRBV18 and TRBJ1-1, reads NAGVMQNPRHLVRRRGQEARLRCSPMKGHSHVYWYRQLPEEGLKFMVYLQKENIIDESGMPKERFSAEFPKEGPSILRIQQVVRGDSAAYFCASSSDRNTEAFFGQGTRLTVV.

This CDR3 reads CASSPGTVYGYTF. Written as DNA, the CDR3 is TGTGCCAGCAGCCCAGGGACAGTCTATGGCTACACCTTC. The rearrangement joins TRBV7-2 to TRBJ1-2; 7 positions match TRBD1. Germline V lookup: CDR1 SGHTA, CDR2 FQGNSA. CDR3 size: 13 residues. V was pared by 5 bases and J by 4 bases, with 4 bases of the junction left unmatched.

This chain connects TRBV4-2 to TRBJ1-5; no reliable D call. CDR1 and CDR2 (germline): LGHNA, YNFKEQ. CDR3 length equals 13 residues. V lost 0 bases and J 6 bases, leaving 6 bases between the germline ends. CDR3 DNA: TGTGCCAGCAGCCAAGATCTAATTCAGCCCCAGCATTTT. This encodes CASSQDLIQPQHF.

This chain joins TRBV19 and TRBJ2-2; 7 bases align to TRBD2. Germline V gene sequence: CDR1 LNHDA, CDR2 SQIVND (reference sequence). The CDR3 extends over 16 amino acids. The ends lost 6 bases at V and 8 bases at J; junction bases unmatched: 15. CDR3 DNA: TGTGCCAGTAGACTTTCCGAGCGGGAATTATTGGGGGAGCTGTTTTTT. Protein sequence: CASRLSERELLGELFF.

CDR3 nucleotide sequence: TGTGCCAGCAGCCGGACTCAAGGGGAGCTGTTTTTT. It translates to CASSRTQGELFF. The chain has TRBV7-8 and TRBJ2-2, with D tentatively TRBD2 (5 bases). The CDR3 is 12 residues long. V lost 5 bases to trimming and J lost 8 bases, with 9 bases between them. CDR1 and CDR2 (germline): SGHVS, FQNEAQ.

The chain is built from TRBV3-1 (or the pseudogene TRBV3-2) and TRBJ2-1; possibly TRBD2 for D (6 bases). Per the germline V gene, CDR1 is LGHDT and CDR2 is YNNKEL (reference sequence). Trimming removed 4 bases at V and 7 bases at J, with 14 bases between. This CDR3 region has 14 residues. The CDR3 sequence: CASSPLAPENEQFF. The CDR3 nucleotides read TGTGCCAGCAGCCCGCTAGCGCCAGAGAATGAGCAGTTCTTC.

The J gene is TRBJ1-1, the V gene TRBV7-3, with 7 bases lining up with TRBD1. CDR1 SGHTA and CDR2 FQGTGA come from the germline V gene. CDR3 length: 13 amino acids. The ends lost 5 bases at V and 1 base at J; junction bases unmatched: 1. The DNA of the CDR3 is TGTGCCAGCAGCCGGACAGGGAACACTGAAGCTTTCTTT. Protein sequence: CASSRTGNTEAFF.

Only one count was recorded for this clone. Here the CDR3 reads CASSLQVDYGYTF. The DNA for the CDR3 is TGTGCCAGCAGTCTACAGGTTGACTATGGCTACACCTTC. The chain joins TRBV28 to TRBJ1-2, with D possibly being TRBD1 (5 bases). Germline V gene data show CDR1 as MDHEN and CDR2 as SYDVKM. This CDR3 is built from 13 residues. V was cut by 5 bases and J by 3 bases, with 10 bases left in between.

The chain combines TRBV20-1 with TRBJ2-5; D is undetermined. CDR3 length equals 11 residues. Germline CDR1 reads DFQATT; CDR2 reads SNEGSKA (reference sequence). V gave up 2 bases and J gave up 2 bases, with 3 bases separating them. The CDR3 spells CSARQQETQYF. As DNA, the CDR3 is TGCAGTGCTAGACAGCAAGAGACCCAGTACTTC.

V and J are TRBV13 and TRBJ2-1; 8 nucleotides align to TRBD2. Germline V gene lookup returns CDR1 PRHDT and CDR2 FYEKMQ (reference sequence). Trimming cost V 4 bases and J 10 bases; bases outside gene matches: 9. The CDR3 is 14 amino acids. The CDR3 reads CASSSRGRGDEQFF. CDR3 DNA sequence: TGTGCCAGCAGCTCTCGAGGGCGGGGGGACGAGCAGTTCTTC.

The J gene is TRBJ1-3, the V gene TRBV5-5, with D perhaps matching TRBD1 (6 bases). With 0 bases removed from V and 2 bases from J, the gap between germline ends came to 9 bases. The CDR3 contains 15 residues. The germline gives CDR1 SGHKS, CDR2 YYEKEE (reference sequence). In nucleotides, the CDR3 is TGTGCCAGCAGCTTGGGTGCAGGGGCTGGAAACACCATATATTTT. Its translation is CASSLGAGAGNTIYF.

The chain recombines TRBV4-3 with TRBJ1-5; D possibly corresponds to TRBD1 (5 bases). Germline V gives CDR1 LGHNA, CDR2 YSLEER. The CDR3 has 15 amino acids. V dropped 4 bases and J dropped 2 bases, with 12 bases sitting between them. CDR3 in DNA: TGCGCCAGCAGCCCAAACATAGGGGGCAATCAGCCCCAGCATTTT. Protein product: CASSPNIGGNQPQHF.